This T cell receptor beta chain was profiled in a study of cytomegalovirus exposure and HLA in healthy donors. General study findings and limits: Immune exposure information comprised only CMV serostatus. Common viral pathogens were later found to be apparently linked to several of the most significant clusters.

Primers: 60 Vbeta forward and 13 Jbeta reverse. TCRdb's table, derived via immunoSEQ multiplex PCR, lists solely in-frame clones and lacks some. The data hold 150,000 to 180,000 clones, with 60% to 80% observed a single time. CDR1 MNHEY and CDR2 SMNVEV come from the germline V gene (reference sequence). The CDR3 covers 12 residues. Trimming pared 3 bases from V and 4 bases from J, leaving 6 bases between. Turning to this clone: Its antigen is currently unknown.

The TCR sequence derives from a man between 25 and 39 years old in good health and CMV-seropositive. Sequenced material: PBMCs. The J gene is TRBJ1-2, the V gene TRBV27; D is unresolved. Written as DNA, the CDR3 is TGTGCCAGCAGTTTTCAGGCCTATGGCTACACCTTC. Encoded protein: CASSFQAYGYTF.